This T cell receptor beta chain emerged from a study of blood T cell repertoires in COVID-19 (dated by TCRdb to the early 2020s). At the level of the whole study: Samples covering the acute and convalescent phases of COVID-19 were provided by collaborators in the United States, Italy and Spain. Subjects who had been exposed to COVID-19, were actively infected with it, or had recovered from it provided the deeply sampled blood TCRbeta repertoires that made up the dataset. A freely available public database, intended as a resource for researchers studying the immune response to SARS-CoV-2, is where the repertoires were released. HLA class I and class II types, where available, came from metadata supplied by the sample provider rather than from assay-based typing. Sample metadata almost always included a de-identified subject ID, COVID-19 status, age in years and sex. The material from the prospective study consisted of cDNA or gDNA derived from T cells, B-cell-depleted T cells, or PBMCs. Samples came from the ongoing ImmuneRACE study (first 160 participants) plus 1,254 subjects from 6 global collaborators.

With regard to this clone: Its binding antigen is unknown. Within one base of it there is no much larger clone, and no base qualities were kept.

The paper as a whole reports these results and caveats: The quantity of clinical and demographic metadata differed by source and by participant and was supplied without curation.

TCRbeta CDR3 regions were amplified from genomic DNA by means of the immunoSEQ Assay, a bias-controlled multiplex PCR. Regarding the original processing steps: Nucleated cell counts per sample were estimated from amplification of reference gene primers within the assay. To quantify the absolute abundance of each unique TCRbeta CDR3 rearrangement, sequence reads were collapsed and filtered. For each sample, productive Simpson clonality was calculated as the square root of Simpson's diversity index over productive rearrangements. The source is immuneACCESS, and TCRdb retained only in-frame sequences with V and J called. Part of the clones is not carried over; for the studies checked, unresolved V genes explain less than half of this, and the remainder is unexplained. D and trimming come from the DNA, and the V and J calls and clone size come from that table. The sample has a few hundred thousand clones on record, 88% of them singletons. Clones ranked in the top ten supply 3% to 4% of the sample.

The collaborating institutions used their own protocols to collect whole blood in K2EDTA tubes. For TCRbeta analysis, collaborator samples were shipped as frozen whole blood, as isolated PBMCs, or as DNA extracted from either sample type. The junction carries 17 bases between V and J, which are trimmed by 6 bases and 3 bases respectively. Reading the germline V gene gives CDR1 MNHEY and CDR2 SVGAGI. The CDR3 sequence holds 15 residues, the cysteine and phenylalanine included. The CDR3 DNA has 45 bases and is translated from base 1. The chain employs TRBV6-5 and TRBJ1-1; TRBD1 is possibly the D segment (6 matching bases). The TCR sequence derives from a woman in her 50s with active or convalescent COVID-19. Source material: peripheral blood. The nucleotide sequence reads as follows: TGTGCCAGCAGCAGGGGAAGGTTTCGGGACACTGAAGCTTTCTTT. It translates to CASSRGRFRDTEAFF.